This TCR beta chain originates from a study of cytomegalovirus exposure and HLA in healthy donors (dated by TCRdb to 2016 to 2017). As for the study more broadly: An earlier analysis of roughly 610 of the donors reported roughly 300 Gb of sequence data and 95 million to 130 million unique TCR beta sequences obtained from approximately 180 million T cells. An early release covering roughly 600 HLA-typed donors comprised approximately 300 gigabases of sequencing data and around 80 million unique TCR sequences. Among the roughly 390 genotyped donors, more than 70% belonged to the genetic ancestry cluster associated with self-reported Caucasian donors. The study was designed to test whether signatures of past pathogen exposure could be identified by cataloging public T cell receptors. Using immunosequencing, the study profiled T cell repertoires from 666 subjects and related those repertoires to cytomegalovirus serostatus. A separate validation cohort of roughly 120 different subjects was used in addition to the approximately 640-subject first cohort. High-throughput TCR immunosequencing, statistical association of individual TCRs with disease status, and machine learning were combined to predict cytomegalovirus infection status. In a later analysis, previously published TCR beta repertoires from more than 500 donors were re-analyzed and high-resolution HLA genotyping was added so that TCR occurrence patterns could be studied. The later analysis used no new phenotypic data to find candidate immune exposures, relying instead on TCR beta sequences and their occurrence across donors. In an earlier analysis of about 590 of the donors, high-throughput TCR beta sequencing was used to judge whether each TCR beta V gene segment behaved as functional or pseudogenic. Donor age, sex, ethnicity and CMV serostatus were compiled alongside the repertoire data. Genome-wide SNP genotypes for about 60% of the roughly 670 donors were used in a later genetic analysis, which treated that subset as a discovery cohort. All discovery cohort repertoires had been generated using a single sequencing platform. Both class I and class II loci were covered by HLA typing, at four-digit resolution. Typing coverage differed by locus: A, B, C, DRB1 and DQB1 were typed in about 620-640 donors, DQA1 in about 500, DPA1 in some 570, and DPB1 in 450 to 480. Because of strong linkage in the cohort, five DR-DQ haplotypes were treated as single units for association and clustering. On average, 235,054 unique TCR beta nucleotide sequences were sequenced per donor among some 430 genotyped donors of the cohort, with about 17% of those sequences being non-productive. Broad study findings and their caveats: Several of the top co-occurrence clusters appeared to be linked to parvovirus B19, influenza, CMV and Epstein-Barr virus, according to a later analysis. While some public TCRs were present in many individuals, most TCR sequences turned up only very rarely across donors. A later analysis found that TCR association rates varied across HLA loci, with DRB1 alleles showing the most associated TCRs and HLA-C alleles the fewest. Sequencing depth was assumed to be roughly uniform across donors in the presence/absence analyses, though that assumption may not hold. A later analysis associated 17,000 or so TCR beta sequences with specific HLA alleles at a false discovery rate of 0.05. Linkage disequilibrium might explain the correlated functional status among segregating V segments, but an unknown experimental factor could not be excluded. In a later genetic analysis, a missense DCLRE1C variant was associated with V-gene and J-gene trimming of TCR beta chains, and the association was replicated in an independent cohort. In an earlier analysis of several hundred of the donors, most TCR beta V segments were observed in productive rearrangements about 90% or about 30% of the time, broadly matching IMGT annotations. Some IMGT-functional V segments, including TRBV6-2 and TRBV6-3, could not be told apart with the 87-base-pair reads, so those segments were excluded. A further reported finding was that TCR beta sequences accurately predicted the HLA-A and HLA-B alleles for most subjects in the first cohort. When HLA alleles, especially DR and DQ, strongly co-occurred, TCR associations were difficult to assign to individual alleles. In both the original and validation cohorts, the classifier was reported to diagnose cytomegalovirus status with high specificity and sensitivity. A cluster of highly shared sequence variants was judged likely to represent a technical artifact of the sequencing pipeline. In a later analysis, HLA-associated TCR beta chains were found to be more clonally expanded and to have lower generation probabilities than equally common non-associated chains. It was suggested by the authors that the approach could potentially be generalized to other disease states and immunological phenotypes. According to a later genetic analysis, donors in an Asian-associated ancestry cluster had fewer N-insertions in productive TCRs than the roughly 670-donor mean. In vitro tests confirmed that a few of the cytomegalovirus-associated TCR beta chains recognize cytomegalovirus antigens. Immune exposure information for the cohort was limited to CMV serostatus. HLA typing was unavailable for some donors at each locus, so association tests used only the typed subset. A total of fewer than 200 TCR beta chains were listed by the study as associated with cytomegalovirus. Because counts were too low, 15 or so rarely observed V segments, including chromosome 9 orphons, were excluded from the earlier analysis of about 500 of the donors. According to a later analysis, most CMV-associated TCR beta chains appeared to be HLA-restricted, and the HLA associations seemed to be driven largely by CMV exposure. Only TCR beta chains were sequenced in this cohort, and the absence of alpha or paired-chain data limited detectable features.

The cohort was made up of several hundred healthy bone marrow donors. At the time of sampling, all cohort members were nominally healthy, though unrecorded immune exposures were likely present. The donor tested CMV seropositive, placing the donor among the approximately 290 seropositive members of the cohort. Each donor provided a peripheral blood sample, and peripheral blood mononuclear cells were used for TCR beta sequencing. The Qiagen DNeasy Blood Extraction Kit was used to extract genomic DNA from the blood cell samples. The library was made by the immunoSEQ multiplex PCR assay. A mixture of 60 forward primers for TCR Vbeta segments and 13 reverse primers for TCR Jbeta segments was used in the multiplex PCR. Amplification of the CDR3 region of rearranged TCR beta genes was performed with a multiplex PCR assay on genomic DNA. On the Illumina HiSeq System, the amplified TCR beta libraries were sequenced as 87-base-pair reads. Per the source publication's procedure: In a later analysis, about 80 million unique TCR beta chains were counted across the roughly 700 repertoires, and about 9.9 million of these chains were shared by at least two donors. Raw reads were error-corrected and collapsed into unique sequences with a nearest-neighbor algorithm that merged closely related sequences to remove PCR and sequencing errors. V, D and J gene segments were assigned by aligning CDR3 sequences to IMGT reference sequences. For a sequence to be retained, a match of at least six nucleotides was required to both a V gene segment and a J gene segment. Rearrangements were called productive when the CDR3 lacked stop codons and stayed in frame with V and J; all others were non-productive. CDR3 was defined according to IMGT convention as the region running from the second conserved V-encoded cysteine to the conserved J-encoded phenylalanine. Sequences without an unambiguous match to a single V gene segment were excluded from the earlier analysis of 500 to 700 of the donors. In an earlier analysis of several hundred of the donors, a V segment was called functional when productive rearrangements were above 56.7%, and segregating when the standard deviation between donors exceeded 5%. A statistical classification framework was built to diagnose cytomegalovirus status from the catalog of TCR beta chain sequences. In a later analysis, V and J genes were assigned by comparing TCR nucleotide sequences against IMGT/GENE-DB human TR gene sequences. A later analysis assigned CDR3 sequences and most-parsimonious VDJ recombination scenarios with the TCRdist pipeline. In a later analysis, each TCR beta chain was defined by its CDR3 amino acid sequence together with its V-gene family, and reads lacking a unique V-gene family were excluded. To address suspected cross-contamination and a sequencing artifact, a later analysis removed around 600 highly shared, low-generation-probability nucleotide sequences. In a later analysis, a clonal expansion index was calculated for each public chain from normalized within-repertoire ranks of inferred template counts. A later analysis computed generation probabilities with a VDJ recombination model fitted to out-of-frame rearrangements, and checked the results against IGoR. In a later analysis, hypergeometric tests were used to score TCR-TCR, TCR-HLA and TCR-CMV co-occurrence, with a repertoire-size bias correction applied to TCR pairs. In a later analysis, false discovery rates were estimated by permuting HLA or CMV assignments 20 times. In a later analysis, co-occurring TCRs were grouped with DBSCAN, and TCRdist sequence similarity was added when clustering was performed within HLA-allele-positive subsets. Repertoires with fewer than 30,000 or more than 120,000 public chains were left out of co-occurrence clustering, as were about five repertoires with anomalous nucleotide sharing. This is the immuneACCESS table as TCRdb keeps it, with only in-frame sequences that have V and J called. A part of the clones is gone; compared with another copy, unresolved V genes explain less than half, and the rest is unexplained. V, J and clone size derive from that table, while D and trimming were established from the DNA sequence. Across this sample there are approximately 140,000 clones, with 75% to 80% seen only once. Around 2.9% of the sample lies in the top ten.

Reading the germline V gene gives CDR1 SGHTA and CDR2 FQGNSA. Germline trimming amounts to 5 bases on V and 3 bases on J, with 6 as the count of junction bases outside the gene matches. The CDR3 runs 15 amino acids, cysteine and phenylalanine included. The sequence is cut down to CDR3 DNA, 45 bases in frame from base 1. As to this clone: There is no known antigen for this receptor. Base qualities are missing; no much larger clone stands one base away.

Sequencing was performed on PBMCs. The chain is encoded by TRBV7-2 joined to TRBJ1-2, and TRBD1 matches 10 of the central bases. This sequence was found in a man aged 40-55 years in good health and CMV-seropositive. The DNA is TGTGCCAGCAGCAAACCGACAGGGGGCGACTATGGCTACACCTTC. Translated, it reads CASSKPTGGDYGYTF.